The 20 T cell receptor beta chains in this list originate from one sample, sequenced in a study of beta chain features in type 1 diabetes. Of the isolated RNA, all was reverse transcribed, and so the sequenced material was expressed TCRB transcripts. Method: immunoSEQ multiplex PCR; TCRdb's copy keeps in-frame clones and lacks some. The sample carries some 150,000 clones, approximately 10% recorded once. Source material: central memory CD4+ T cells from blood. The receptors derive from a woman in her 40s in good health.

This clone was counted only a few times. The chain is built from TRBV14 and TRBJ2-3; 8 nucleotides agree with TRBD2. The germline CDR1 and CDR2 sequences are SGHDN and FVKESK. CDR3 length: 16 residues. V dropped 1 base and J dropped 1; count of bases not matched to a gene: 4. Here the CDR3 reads CASSQGSAGGTDTQYF. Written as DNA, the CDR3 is TGTGCCAGCAGCCAAGGCTCAGCGGGGGGCACAGATACGCAGTATTTT.

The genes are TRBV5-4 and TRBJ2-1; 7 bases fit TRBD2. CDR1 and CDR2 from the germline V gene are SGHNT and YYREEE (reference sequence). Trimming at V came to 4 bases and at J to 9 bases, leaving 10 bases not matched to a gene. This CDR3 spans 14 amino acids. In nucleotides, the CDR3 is TGTGCCAGCAGCCCCCCCGGCGGGGAGGGTGAGCAGTTCTTC. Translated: CASSPPGGEGEQFF.

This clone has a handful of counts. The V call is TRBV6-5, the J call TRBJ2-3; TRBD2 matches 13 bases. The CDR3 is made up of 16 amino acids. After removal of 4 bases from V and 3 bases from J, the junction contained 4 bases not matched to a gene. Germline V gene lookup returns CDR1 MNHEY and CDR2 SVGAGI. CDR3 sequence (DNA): TGTGCCAGCAGTTTTCGGACTAGCGGGGGAACAGATACGCAGTATTTT. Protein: CASSFRTSGGTDTQYF.

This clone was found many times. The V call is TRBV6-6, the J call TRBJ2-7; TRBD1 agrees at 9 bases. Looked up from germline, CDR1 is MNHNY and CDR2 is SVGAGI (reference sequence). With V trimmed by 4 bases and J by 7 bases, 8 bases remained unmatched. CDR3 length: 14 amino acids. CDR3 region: CASSSQGAFLEQYF. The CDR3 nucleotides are TGTGCCAGCAGTTCACAGGGGGCGTTTTTAGAGCAGTACTTC.

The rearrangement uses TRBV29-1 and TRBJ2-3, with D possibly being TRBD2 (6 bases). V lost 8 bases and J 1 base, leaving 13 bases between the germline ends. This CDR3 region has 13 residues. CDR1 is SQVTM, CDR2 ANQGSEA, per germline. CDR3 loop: CSLTGTGTDTQYF. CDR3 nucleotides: TGCAGCCTGACCGGGACTGGCACAGATACGCAGTATTTT.

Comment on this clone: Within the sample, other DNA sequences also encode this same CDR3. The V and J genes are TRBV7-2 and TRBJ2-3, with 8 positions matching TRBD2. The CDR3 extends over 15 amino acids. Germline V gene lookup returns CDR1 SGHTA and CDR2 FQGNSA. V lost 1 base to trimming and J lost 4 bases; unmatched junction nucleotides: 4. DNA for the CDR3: TGTGCCAGCAGCTTAGTGCGGGGGGCCCCAGATACGCAGTATTTT. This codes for CASSLVRGAPDTQYF. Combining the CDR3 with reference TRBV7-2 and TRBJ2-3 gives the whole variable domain GAGVSQSPSNKVTEKGKDVELRCDPISGHTALYWYRQSLGQGLEFLIYFQGNSAPDKSGLPSDRFSAERTGGSVSTLTIQRTQQEDSAVYLCASSLVRGAPDTQYFGPGTRLTVL.

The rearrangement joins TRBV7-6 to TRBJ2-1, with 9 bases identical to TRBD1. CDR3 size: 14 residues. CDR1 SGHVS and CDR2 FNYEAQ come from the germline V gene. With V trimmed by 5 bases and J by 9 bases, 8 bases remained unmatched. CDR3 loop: CASSPQADRGEQFF. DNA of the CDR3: TGTGCCAGCAGCCCCCAAGCGGACAGGGGTGAGCAGTTCTTC.

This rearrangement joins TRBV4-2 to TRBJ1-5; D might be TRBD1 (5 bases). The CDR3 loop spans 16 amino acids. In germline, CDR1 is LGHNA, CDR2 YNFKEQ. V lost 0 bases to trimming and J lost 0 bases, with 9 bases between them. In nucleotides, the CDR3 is TGTGCCAGCAGCCAAGATTGGGGCGATAGCAATCAGCCCCAGCATTTT. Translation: CASSQDWGDSNQPQHF.

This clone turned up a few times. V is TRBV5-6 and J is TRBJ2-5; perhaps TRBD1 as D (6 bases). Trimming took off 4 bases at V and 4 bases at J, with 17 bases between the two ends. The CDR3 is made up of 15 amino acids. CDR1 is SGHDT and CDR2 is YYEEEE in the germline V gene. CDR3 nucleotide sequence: TGTGCCAGCAGCCCGACGCCGACAGGCCCAGAGACCCAGTACTTC. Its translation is CASSPTPTGPETQYF.

CDR3 in DNA: TGTGCCAGCAGCTCGGACAGGGCGGCACCCCTCCACTTT. It codes for CASSSDRAAPLHF. The rearrangement uses TRBV7-9 and TRBJ1-6; TRBD1 aligns across 8 bases. Germline values: CDR1 SEHNR, CDR2 FQNEAQ (reference sequence). J lost 11 bases, V lost 4 bases, and 4 bases had no gene match. This CDR3 comprises 13 residues.

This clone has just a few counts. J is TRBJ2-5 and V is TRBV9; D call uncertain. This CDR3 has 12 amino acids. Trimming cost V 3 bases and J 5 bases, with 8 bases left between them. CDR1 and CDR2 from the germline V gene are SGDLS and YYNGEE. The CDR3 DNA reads TGTGCCAGCAGCGGGGCCAGGGAGACCCAGTACTTC. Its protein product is CASSGARETQYF.

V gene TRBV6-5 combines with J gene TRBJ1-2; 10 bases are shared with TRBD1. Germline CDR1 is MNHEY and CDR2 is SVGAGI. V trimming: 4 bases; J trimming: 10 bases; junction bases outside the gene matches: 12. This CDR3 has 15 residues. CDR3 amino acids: CASSSNHPGQGTYTF. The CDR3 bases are TGTGCCAGCAGTTCCAACCACCCGGGACAGGGGACCTACACCTTC.

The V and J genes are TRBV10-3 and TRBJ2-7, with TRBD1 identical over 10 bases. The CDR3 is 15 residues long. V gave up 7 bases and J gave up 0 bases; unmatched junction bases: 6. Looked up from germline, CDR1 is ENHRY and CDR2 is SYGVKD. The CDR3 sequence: CAIKGTGDFSYEQYF. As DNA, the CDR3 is TGTGCCATCAAGGGGACAGGGGACTTCTCCTACGAGCAGTACTTC.

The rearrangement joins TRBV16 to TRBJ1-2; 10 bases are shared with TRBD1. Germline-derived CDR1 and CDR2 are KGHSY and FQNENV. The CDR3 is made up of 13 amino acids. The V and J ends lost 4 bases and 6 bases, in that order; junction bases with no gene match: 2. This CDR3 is CASSRGTGDGYTF. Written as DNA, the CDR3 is TGTGCCAGCAGCCGTGGGACAGGGGATGGCTACACCTTC.

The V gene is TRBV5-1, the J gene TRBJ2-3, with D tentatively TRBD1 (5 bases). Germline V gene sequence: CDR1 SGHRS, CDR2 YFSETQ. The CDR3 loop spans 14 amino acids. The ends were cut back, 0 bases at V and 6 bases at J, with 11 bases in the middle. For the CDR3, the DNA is TGCGCCAGCAGCTTGGCTCCGAACAGGGATACGCAGTATTTT. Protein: CASSLAPNRDTQYF.

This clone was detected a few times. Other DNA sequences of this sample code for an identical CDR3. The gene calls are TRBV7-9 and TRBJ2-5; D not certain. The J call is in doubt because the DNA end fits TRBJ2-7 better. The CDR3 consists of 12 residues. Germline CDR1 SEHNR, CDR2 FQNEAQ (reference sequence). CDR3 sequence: CASSGRSYEQYF. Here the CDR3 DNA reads TGTGCCAGCAGCGGGCGATCGTACGAGCAGTACTTC.

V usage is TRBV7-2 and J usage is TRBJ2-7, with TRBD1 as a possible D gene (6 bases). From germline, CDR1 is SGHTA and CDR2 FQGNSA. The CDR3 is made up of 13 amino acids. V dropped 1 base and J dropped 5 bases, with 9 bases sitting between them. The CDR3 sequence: CASSLDRDHEQYF. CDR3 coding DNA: TGTGCCAGCAGCTTAGACAGGGACCACGAGCAGTACTTC. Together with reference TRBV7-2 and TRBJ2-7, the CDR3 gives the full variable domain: GAGVSQSPSNKVTEKGKDVELRCDPISGHTALYWYRQSLGQGLEFLIYFQGNSAPDKSGLPSDRFSAERTGGSVSTLTIQRTQQEDSAVYLCASSLDRDHEQYFGPGTRLTVT.

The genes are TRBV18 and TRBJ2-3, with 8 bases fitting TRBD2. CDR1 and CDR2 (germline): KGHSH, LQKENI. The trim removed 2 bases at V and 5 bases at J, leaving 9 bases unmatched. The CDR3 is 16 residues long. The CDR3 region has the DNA TGTGCCAGCTCACCAAAGGTCGGGGGGGCCGGAGATACGCAGTATTTT. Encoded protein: CASSPKVGGAGDTQYF.

This CDR3 is CASSQPTGEQETQYF. CDR3 sequence (DNA): TGTGCCAGCAGCCAACCTACAGGGGAACAAGAGACCCAGTACTTC. The rearrangement joins TRBV5-6 to TRBJ2-5; 7 bases map to TRBD1. The CDR3 covers 15 residues. CDR1 SGHDT and CDR2 YYEEEE come from the germline V gene. After removal of 4 bases from V and 2 bases from J, the junction contained 8 bases not matched to a gene.

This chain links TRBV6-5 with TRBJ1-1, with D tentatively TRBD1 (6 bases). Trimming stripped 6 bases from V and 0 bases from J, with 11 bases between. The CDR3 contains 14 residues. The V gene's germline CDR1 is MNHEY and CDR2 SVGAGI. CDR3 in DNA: TGTGCCAGCAGCCCCCGGACAGTGAACACTGAAGCTTTCTTT. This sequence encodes CASSPRTVNTEAFF.